The 13 T cell receptor beta chains below were found in one sample sequenced in a study of vaccination effects on CD4 cells after COVID-19 (dated by TCRdb to the early 2020s). Library creation used the immunoSEQ multiplex PCR assay. TCRdb retrieved this table from immuneACCESS and kept in-frame rearrangements only. Not all clones are present; in checked studies, unresolved V genes account for under half, and no reason is known for the remainder. This sample gives around 30,000 clones in total; roughly four fifths of them show up just once. Together, the top ten hold around 15% of the sample. In the ViraFEST assay, PBMC were stimulated with viral peptide pools, and TCR sequencing was then used to find antigen-specific CD4+ T cell clonotypes based on their expansion. After about 10 days of culture, CD4+ T cells were isolated with the EasySep CD4+ T cell isolation kit. Each participant got two doses of an mRNA SARS-CoV-2 vaccine, either BNT162b2 or mRNA-1273.

The antigens these receptors bind are not known. The material sequenced was CD4+ T cells from PBMCs cultured with HCoV-229E spike peptides, taken after COVID-19 vaccination. The cell subset or site label for this specimen denotes: HCoV-229E spike overlapping peptide pool stimulation. The receptors were gathered from a human donor who received a COVID-19 vaccine.

The chain joins TRBV10-1 to TRBJ2-3; a weak D match, TRBD1 (5 bases). Germline CDR1 reads WNHNN; CDR2 reads SYGVQD (reference sequence). The CDR3 spans 12 residues. Trimming removed 5 bases at V and 5 bases at J, with 8 bases between. The CDR3 bases are TGCGCCAGCAGTAGACAGTTAGATACGCAGTATTTT. Its protein product is CASSRQLDTQYF.

The chain links TRBV18 to TRBJ2-7, with TRBD1 matching 7 bases. The germline gives CDR1 KGHSH, CDR2 LQKENI. This CDR3 has 14 residues. Germline trimming cut 2 bases from V and 3 bases from J; bases unmatched to any gene: 4. CDR3 sequence reads: CASSPGTANYEQYF. CDR3 DNA sequence: TGTGCCAGCTCACCAGGGACAGCGAACTACGAGCAGTACTTC.

This chain connects TRBV19 to TRBJ1-2, with TRBD1 matching 9 bases. V trimming: 4 bases; J trimming: 9 bases; junction bases outside the gene matches: 6. Germline CDR1 reads LNHDA; CDR2 reads SQIVND (reference sequence). This CDR3 has 13 residues. CDR3 in amino acids: CASSTDRGSSYTF. CDR3 sequence (DNA): TGTGCCAGTAGTACCGACAGGGGGAGTAGCTACACCTTC.

V gene TRBV10-1 combines with J gene TRBJ1-4; no definite D call. The V gene's germline CDR1 is WNHNN and CDR2 SYGVQD (reference sequence). The CDR3 length is 12 residues. V was cut by 4 bases and J by 6 bases, with 6 bases left in between. The DNA for the CDR3 is TGCGCCAGCAGTGGGAGCGATGAAAAACTGTTTTTT. Encoded protein: CASSGSDEKLFF.

V usage is TRBV5-6 and J usage is TRBJ2-7; TRBD2 aligns across 8 bases. The CDR3 contains 15 residues. Per germline, CDR1 SGHDT and CDR2 YYEEEE. The V gene end was trimmed by 0 bases and the J gene end by 5 bases; junction bases not matched to a gene: 7. CDR3 protein: CASSLVGREGDEQYF. CDR3 nucleotides: TGTGCCAGCAGCTTGGTAGGACGGGAGGGGGACGAGCAGTACTTC.

The chain is built from TRBV15 and TRBJ2-2; 7 nucleotides match TRBD1. From germline, CDR1 is LNHNV and CDR2 YYDKDF (reference sequence). The CDR3 is 17 residues long. V dropped 3 bases and J dropped 2; count of bases not matched to a gene: 9. CDR3 DNA sequence: TGTGCCACCAGCAGTATTCTGGGACAGAGAAACACCGGGGAGCTGTTTTTT. Translating gives CATSSILGQRNTGELFF.

This clone appeared a single time. The chain employs TRBV6-5 and TRBJ1-2; 8 nucleotides line up with TRBD1. Germline assignment: CDR1 MNHEY and CDR2 SVGAGI. This CDR3 comprises 15 residues. The trim removed 2 bases at V and 7 bases at J, leaving 9 bases unmatched. The CDR3 protein is CASSYEQGALFGYTF. In nucleotides, the CDR3 is TGTGCCAGCAGTTACGAGCAGGGGGCCCTGTTTGGCTACACCTTC.

The V and J genes are TRBV7-9 and TRBJ2-5; D possibly matches TRBD1 or TRBD2 (5 bases each). The CDR3 is 13 amino acids. Germline values: CDR1 SEHNR, CDR2 FQNEAQ (reference sequence). Trimming removed 1 base at V and 4 bases at J, with 7 bases between. The CDR3 nucleotides are TGTGCCAGCAGCTTAGTCGGGGCAGAGACCCAGTACTTC. Amino acid sequence: CASSLVGAETQYF.

The rearrangement uses TRBV10-1 and TRBJ2-7; 9 bases map to TRBD1. Germline V gives CDR1 WNHNN, CDR2 SYGVQD (reference sequence). The junction had 7 bases not matched to a gene; V was cut back by 4 bases and J by 3 bases. The CDR3 loop spans 15 amino acids. CDR3 sequence (DNA): TGCGCCAGCAGTGCGGGACAGGGAAAGCGCTACGAGCAGTACTTC. Amino acids: CASSAGQGKRYEQYF.

The chain links TRBV7-8 to TRBJ2-3; 7 bases align to TRBD2. The trim removed 3 bases at V and 0 bases at J, leaving 6 bases unmatched. Looked up from germline, CDR1 is SGHVS and CDR2 is FQNEAQ. This CDR3 contains 16 residues. The CDR3 DNA follows: TGTGCCAGCAGCTTTGCTAGCGGAACTAGCACAGATACGCAGTATTTT. It is translated as CASSFASGTSTDTQYF. Drawing the rest from reference TRBV7-8 and TRBJ2-3, the complete variable domain is GAGVSQSPRYKVAKRGQDVALRCDPISGHVSLFWYQQALGQGPEFLTYFQNEAQLDKSGLPSDRFFAERPEGSVSTLKIQRTQQEDSAVYLCASSFASGTSTDTQYFGPGTRLTVL.

The chain couples TRBV9 to TRBJ2-3; D unresolved. The V gene lost 3 bases and the J gene lost 0 bases, with 14 bases spanning the gap. The CDR3 spans 16 residues. CDR1 SGDLS and CDR2 YYNGEE come from the germline V gene. CDR3 bases: TGTGCCAGCAGCGAAAGACCAGACTCTAGCACAGATACGCAGTATTTT. It yields the protein CASSERPDSSTDTQYF.

This chain connects TRBV11-1 to TRBJ2-6, with unresolved D. The CDR3 covers 11 residues. V gave up 10 bases and J gave up 1 base, with 2 bases separating them. Looked up from germline, CDR1 is SGHAT and CDR2 is FQDESV (reference sequence). In DNA, the CDR3 is TGTGCCACTTCTGGGGCCAACGTCCTGACTTTC. Amino acid sequence: CATSGANVLTF.

This chain links TRBV6-6 with TRBJ1-1; TRBD1 aligns across 9 bases. Trimming at V came to 10 bases and at J to 0 bases, leaving 9 bases not matched to a gene. The CDR3 is 15 amino acids. CDR1 MNHNY and CDR2 SVGAGI come from the germline V gene (reference sequence). The CDR3 spells CATTDRGIMNTEAFF. DNA of the CDR3: TGTGCCACTACAGACAGGGGGATTATGAACACTGAAGCTTTCTTT.